This T cell receptor beta chain is drawn from a study of blood T cells in healthy people across ages. Only a few counts were recorded for this clonotype. Primers used in a second PCR of about 7 to 12 cycles were a sample-barcoded 5' primer and a J-beta primer mix. TCRdb reprocessed the 5' RACE reads with MiXCR, giving one entry per CDR3 protein. The data show some 890,000 distinct CDR3 sequences, about 27% seen once. The germline V gene encodes CDR1 MNHEY and CDR2 SMNVEV (reference sequence). Unmatched junction bases numbered 4, after V lost 2 bases and J lost 4 bases. This CDR3 is 15 amino acids long. This sample was shared with a second study, whose subject was T cells of mothers and their children. That report adds: A slight, non-significant increase in overlap was found for related mother-child pairs relative to unrelated pairs.

The V and J genes are TRBV27 and TRBJ2-2, with 7 nucleotides matching TRBD2. Material: blood. The sequence was collected from a woman between 40 and 55 years old in good health. The CDR3 is CASSLGGVVTGELFF. CDR3 bases: TGTGCCAGCAGTTTAGGGGGGGTGGTCACCGGGGAGCTGTTTTTT.